This is a list of T cell receptor beta chains from one sample in a study of T cells in localized non-small cell lung cancer. TCRdb's copy holds only in-frame clones and misses some; the assay was immunoSEQ multiplex PCR. The sample consists of approximately 83,000 clones, approximately 90% of them appearing once. Sequencing used PBMCs, obtained before any cancer treatment. Receptors originate from a woman aged 35-75 years with stage II squamous cell lung carcinoma. Each CDR3 is given with its conserved first and last residue. The D gene is left open where the match is weak. Clone size is stated in some rows and not others, as once, few, many or a class when expanded.

length	V	size	D	J	CDR3
15	TRBV7-2	NA	TRBD1	TRBJ1-2	CASSPRQGWIYGYTF
13	TRBV19	NA	NA	TRBJ1-1	CASSISGNTEAFF
15	TRBV5-6	NA	TRBD2	TRBJ2-2	CASSARTSGSGELFF
12	TRBV28	NA	NA	TRBJ1-1	CASSSNRFEAFF
17	TRBV5-8	NA	NA	TRBJ1-4	CASSYGMVVQTNEKLFF
15	TRBV6-1	NA	TRBD1	TRBJ1-1	CATLRDRLPNTEAFF
15	TRBV4-2	once	NA	TRBJ1-2	CASSPATGPAYGYTF
14	TRBV30	NA	NA	TRBJ2-1	CARKRDIGYNEQFF
15	TRBV6-5	once	NA	TRBJ2-2	CASSYFAGLAGELFF
14	TRBV6-6	once	NA	TRBJ1-2	CASSWKGVNYGYTF
16	TRBV19	NA	TRBD2	TRBJ2-1	CASSITRRGAYNEQFF
14	TRBV2	NA	NA	TRBJ1-5	CASSGGRSNQPQHF
12	TRBV25-1	once	NA	TRBJ1-2	CASRRENYGYTF
13	TRBV28	NA	NA	TRBJ1-2	CASSLVGGYGYTF
15	TRBV15	NA	NA	TRBJ2-5	CATSRDTLREETQYF
15	TRBV7-9	NA	TRBD2	TRBJ2-3	CASSYNSGGPDTQYF
17	TRBV5-1	NA	TRBD2	TRBJ2-3	CASSVTSGGVRSDTQYF
15	TRBV6-5	NA	TRBD1	TRBJ1-4	CASSYSTGGNEKLFF
17	TRBV2	NA	NA	TRBJ1-1	CASSDPTVGTPNTEAFF
16	TRBV28	NA	NA	TRBJ2-1	CASSFRRDKGLNEQFF
13	TRBV9	once	NA	TRBJ2-4	CASSGGAENIQYF
14	TRBV7-8	once	NA	TRBJ2-7	CASSLMDSAYEQYF
14	TRBV13	NA	TRBD1	TRBJ2-7	CASSLGQHNYEQYF
14	TRBV30	NA	NA	TRBJ1-5	CAWKANQLGQPQHF
13	TRBV4-1	once	NA	TRBJ1-5	CASSTGISQPQHF
15	TRBV18	NA	TRBD2	TRBJ2-6	CASSRGGAGANVLTF
13	TRBV9	NA	NA	TRBJ2-3	CASSVFGLDTQYF
16	TRBV19	NA	TRBD2	TRBJ2-5	CASSIIETSGQETQYF
15	TRBV10-3	NA	NA	TRBJ2-3	CAISGGRPSTDTQYF
18	TRBV10-3	NA	TRBD1	TRBJ2-6	CAITSGQSRSGGANVLTF
16	TRBV5-4	NA	NA	TRBJ2-3	CASSLDLYPSTDTQYF
15	TRBV6-6	NA	TRBD1	TRBJ2-7	CASSSGTGGSYEQYF
16	TRBV5-8	NA	NA	TRBJ2-2	CASSMALRSNTGELFF
15	TRBV7-9	NA	NA	TRBJ2-3	CASSAQGFSTDTQYF
17	TRBV15	NA	NA	TRBJ2-3	CATSRAPAGRSTDTQYF
12	TRBV29-1	NA	NA	TRBJ1-2	CSVEDPDYGYTF
14	TRBV5-1	once	TRBD1	TRBJ1-2	CASSPRTGTGGYTF
14	TRBV19	NA	NA	TRBJ2-1	CASSIWAGYNEQFF
12	TRBV29-1	NA	NA	TRBJ1-1	CSGGRENTEAFF
17	TRBV11-2	NA	NA	TRBJ2-5	CASSLGPTATYQETQYF
15	TRBV21-1	NA	NA	TRBJ2-7	CASSNSGLRPYEQYF
13	TRBV5-1	NA	TRBD1	TRBJ1-6	CASSRTGDSPLHF
15	TRBV29-1	NA	TRBD2	TRBJ2-1	CSGQRREDPYNEQFF
15	TRBV19	NA	NA	TRBJ2-3	CASSIVAPAADTQYF